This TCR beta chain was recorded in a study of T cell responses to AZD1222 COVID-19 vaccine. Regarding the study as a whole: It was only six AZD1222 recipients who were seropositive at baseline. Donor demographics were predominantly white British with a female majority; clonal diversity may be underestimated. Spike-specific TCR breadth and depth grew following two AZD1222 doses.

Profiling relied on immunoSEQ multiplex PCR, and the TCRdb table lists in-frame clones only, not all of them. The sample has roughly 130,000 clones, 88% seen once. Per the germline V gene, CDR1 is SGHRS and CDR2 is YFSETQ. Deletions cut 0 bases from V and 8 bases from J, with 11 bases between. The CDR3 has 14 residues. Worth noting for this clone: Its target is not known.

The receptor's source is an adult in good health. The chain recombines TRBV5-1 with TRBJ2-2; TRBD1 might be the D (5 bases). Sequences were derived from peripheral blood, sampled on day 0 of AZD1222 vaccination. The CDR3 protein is CASSLGQKSGELFF. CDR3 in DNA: TGCGCCAGCAGCTTGGGACAGAAGTCAGGGGAGCTGTTTTTT.